This is a list of T cell receptor beta chains from one sample in a study of CD8 T cells in Susac syndrome. TCRdb ran MiXCR on the immunoSEQ multiplex PCR reads and lists one entry per CDR3 protein. The table includes approximately 260,000 distinct CDR3 sequences, roughly 95% detected once. The source material was CD4+ T cells from PBMCs. All receptors derive from a human donor with Susac syndrome. Each CDR3 is given with its conserved first and last residue. D genes are given only for firm matches. Not all rows give a size; the values are once, few, many and, for expanded clones, a class.

d_call j_call clone_size v_call cdr3_aa cdr3_nt
TRBD1 TRBJ1-5 - TRBV20-1 CSAREAGTGENQPQHF TGCAGTGCTAGAGAAGCGGGGACAGGCGAGAATCAGCCCCAGCATTTT
- TRBJ2-5 - TRBV27 CASSFSGTLTETQYF TGTGCCAGCAGTTTCTCGGGAACGCTGACGGAGACCCAGTACTTC
- TRBJ2-5 - TRBV4-2 CASSQLSAGREETQYF TGTGCCAGCAGCCAGTTGAGTGCCGGGAGAGAAGAGACCCAGTACTTC
- TRBJ2-3 once TRBV3-1 CASQKGDTDTQYF TGTGCCAGCCAGAAAGGGGACACAGATACGCAGTATTTT
- TRBJ2-6 - TRBV29-1 CSVDSSGANVLTF TGCAGCGTTGATAGCTCTGGGGCCAACGTCCTGACTTTC
- TRBJ2-7 - TRBV30 CAWSPRLREQYF TGTGCCTGGAGTCCCAGGCTAAGGGAGCAGTACTTC
TRBD2 TRBJ2-7 once TRBV28 CASGCSGRACVHEQYF TGTGCCAGCGGGTGCAGCGGGAGGGCCTGTGTCCACGAGCAGTACTTC
- TRBJ2-1 - TRBV20-1 CSARDGLFGEQFF TGCAGTGCTAGAGACGGGCTCTTTGGTGAGCAGTTCTTC
TRBD1 TRBJ1-2 once TRBV29-1 CSVVGQGADWLYGYTF TGCAGCGTTGTAGGACAGGGGGCAGATTGGCTCTATGGCTACACCTTC
- TRBJ2-7 - TRBV6-2/TRBV6-3 CASSSRGQQYF TGTGCCAGCAGTTCCCGTGGCCAGCAGTACTTC
TRBD2 TRBJ2-7 once TRBV20-1 CSARGSSGRARVPGEQYF TGCAGTGCTAGAGGGTCCAGCGGGAGGGCCAGGGTCCCTGGCGAGCAGTACTTC
- TRBJ1-2 - TRBV9 CASSVGLQAGGYTF TGTGCCAGCAGCGTAGGCTTGCAGGCCGGTGGCTACACCTTC
- TRBJ1-1 - TRBV27 CASSLYSSTEAFF TGTGCCAGCAGTTTGTATTCCTCCACTGAAGCTTTCTTT
TRBD1 TRBJ1-2 - TRBV6-5 CASSSPGQPGGGYTF TGTGCCAGCAGTTCCCCGGGACAGCCGGGGGGCGGCTACACCTTC
- TRBJ1-1 - TRBV18 CASSLTDMNTEAFF TGTGCCAGCTCACTCACAGATATGAACACTGAAGCTTTCTTT
- TRBJ1-5 - TRBV27 CASSLYFNQPQHF TGTGCCAGCAGTTTATACTTCAATCAGCCCCAGCATTTT
TRBD2 TRBJ2-7 once TRBV3-1 CASSQVLAGEQYF TGTGCCAGCAGCCAAGTCCTAGCGGGAGAGCAGTACTTC
- TRBJ1-3 once TRBV12-3/TRBV12-4 CASSIGTSGNTIYF TGTGCCAGCAGCATAGGGACCTCTGGAAACACCATATATTTT
- TRBJ1-1 - TRBV3-1 CASSQDVGTTKAFF TGTGCCAGCAGCCAAGATGTGGGGACAACGAAAGCTTTCTTT
TRBD2 TRBJ2-3 - TRBV20-1 CSAEGLAGGKTDTQYF TGCAGTGCCGAAGGACTAGCGGGAGGGAAAACAGATACGCAGTATTTT
- TRBJ1-2 - TRBV2 CASSEALATGYTF TGTGCCAGCAGTGAAGCGCTGGCCACAGGCTACACCTTC
- TRBJ2-5 - TRBV3-1 CASRISGETQYF TGTGCCAGCAGAATCTCAGGGGAGACCCAGTACTTC
- TRBJ1-2 once TRBV5-6 CASRRSSLYGYTF TGTGCCAGCAGAAGGAGTAGCCTCTATGGCTACACCTTC
- TRBJ2-3 - TRBV4-1 CASSGSPSTDTQYF TGCGCCAGCAGCGGAAGTCCCAGCACAGATACGCAGTATTTT
- TRBJ2-7 - TRBV11-2 CASSLVARIGSSEQYF TGTGCCAGCAGCTTAGTGGCTCGGATCGGGAGTAGCGAGCAGTACTTC
- TRBJ1-2 once TRBV6-5 CATVYANYGYTF TGTGCCACCGTCTATGCTAACTATGGCTACACCTTC
TRBD2 TRBJ2-5 - TRBV30 CAWSGLAGVGETQYF TGTGCCTGGAGTGGGCTAGCGGGAGTGGGAGAGACCCAGTACTTC
TRBD2 TRBJ2-3 - TRBV27 CASSLQAGYTDTQYF TGTGCCAGCAGTTTACAAGCGGGGTACACAGATACGCAGTATTTT
- TRBJ1-5 - TRBV12-3/TRBV12-4 CASSLAPGLGNQPQHF TGTGCCAGCAGTTTAGCGCCGGGGTTGGGCAATCAGCCCCAGCATTTT
- TRBJ2-2 - TRBV5-1 CASSRGTLNTGELFF TGCGCCAGCAGCAGGGGGACATTGAACACCGGGGAGCTGTTTTTT
TRBD2 TRBJ2-5 once TRBV4-2 CASSQVAGVVETQYF TGTGCCAGCAGCCAAGTGGCGGGAGTTGTAGAGACCCAGTACTTC
TRBD1 TRBJ1-1 - TRBV30 CAWNGQGNTEAFF TGTGCCTGGAACGGACAGGGGAACACTGAAGCTTTCTTT
- TRBJ2-5 - TRBV10-3 CAISESSSPETQYF TGTGCCATCAGTGAGTCGAGTAGCCCAGAGACCCAGTACTTC
- TRBJ1-2 - TRBV2 CASNSIGYTF TGTGCCAGCAACTCGATTGGCTACACCTTC
TRBD2 TRBJ2-5 - TRBV5-1 CASSRIPGLAGVVRQETQYF TGCGCCAGCAGCCGAATTCCAGGACTAGCGGGAGTCGTGCGCCAAGAGACCCAGTACTTC
TRBD1 TRBJ1-5 - TRBV30 CAWTPGQGNQPQHF TGTGCCTGGACTCCGGGACAGGGCAATCAGCCCCAGCATTTT
- TRBJ1-2 - TRBV4-1 CASSQEVPGTYYTF TGCGCCAGCAGCCAAGAGGTGCCGGGGACTTACTACACCTTC
TRBD1 TRBJ1-1 - TRBV28 CASSFRQGSRF TGTGCCAGCAGTTTTAGACAGGGATCGCGCTTT
- TRBJ1-2 - TRBV25-1 CASSDVSGHHNYGYTF TGTGCCAGCAGTGATGTCTCGGGACACCATAACTATGGCTACACCTTC
TRBD1 TRBJ1-2 - TRBV9 CASSRIGTGSYGYTF TGTGCCAGCAGCCGCATTGGGACAGGGTCCTATGGCTACACCTTC
- TRBJ2-5 - TRBV27 CASSLAQAGKQETQYF TGTGCCAGCAGTTTAGCTCAGGCGGGGAAACAAGAGACCCAGTACTTC
- TRBJ1-2 - TRBV30 CAWSVPGYGYTF TGTGCCTGGAGTGTACCCGGGTATGGCTACACCTTC
- TRBJ2-5 - TRBV3-1 CASSAVGLETQYF TGTGCCAGCAGCGCGGTTGGCTTGGAGACCCAGTACTTC
TRBD2 TRBJ2-3 - TRBV29-1 CSVVIGDYTDTQYF TGCAGCGTTGTGATAGGGGACTACACAGATACGCAGTATTTT
TRBD2 TRBJ2-5 - TRBV12-3/TRBV12-4 CASSFGTSGVETQYF TGTGCCAGCAGTTTTGGGACTAGCGGGGTGGAGACCCAGTACTTC
TRBD2 TRBJ2-1 - TRBV5-1 CASSGTSGSASEGEQFF TGCGCCAGCAGTGGGACTAGCGGGAGTGCCTCGGAGGGTGAGCAGTTCTTC
- TRBJ2-7 - TRBV28 CASGFLYEQYF TGTGCCAGCGGCTTTCTCTACGAGCAGTACTTC
TRBD2 TRBJ2-3 - TRBV3-1 CASSPRLASGGYTDTQYF TGTGCCAGCAGCCCCAGACTAGCGAGCGGGGGCTACACAGATACGCAGTATTTT
- TRBJ1-2 - TRBV6-1 CASIITVDYGYTF TGTGCCAGCATTATCACGGTTGACTATGGCTACACCTTC
- TRBJ2-7 - TRBV28 CASLPTLRSSSYEQYF TGTGCCAGCCTCCCCACTTTGAGGTCAAGCTCCTACGAGCAGTACTTC
- TRBJ2-7 - TRBV12-5 CASGLVGLGNEQYF TGTGCTAGTGGTTTGGTCGGGCTAGGAAACGAGCAGTACTTC